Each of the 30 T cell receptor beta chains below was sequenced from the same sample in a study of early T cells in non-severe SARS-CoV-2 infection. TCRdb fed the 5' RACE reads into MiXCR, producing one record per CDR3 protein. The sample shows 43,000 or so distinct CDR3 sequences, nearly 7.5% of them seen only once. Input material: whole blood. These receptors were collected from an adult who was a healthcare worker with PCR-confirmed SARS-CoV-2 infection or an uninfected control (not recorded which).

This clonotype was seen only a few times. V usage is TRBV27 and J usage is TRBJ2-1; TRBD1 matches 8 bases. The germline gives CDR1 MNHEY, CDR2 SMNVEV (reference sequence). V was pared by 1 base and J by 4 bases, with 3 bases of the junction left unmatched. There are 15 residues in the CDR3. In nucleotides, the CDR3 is TGTGCCAGCAGTTTATGGACAGGGCTTTACAATGAGCAGTTCTTC. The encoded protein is CASSLWTGLYNEQFF.

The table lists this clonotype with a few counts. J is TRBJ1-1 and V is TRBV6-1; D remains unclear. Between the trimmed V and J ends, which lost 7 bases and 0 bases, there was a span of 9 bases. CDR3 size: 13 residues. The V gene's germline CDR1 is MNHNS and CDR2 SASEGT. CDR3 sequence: CASTLSVNTEAFF. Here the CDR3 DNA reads TGTGCCAGCACCCTATCCGTGAACACTGAAGCTTTCTTT.

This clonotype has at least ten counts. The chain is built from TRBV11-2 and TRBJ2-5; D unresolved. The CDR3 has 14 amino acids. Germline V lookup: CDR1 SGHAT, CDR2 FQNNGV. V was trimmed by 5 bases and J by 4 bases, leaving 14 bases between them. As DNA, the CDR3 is TGTGCCAGCAGCCCCCGGCGTCTAGTAGAGACCCAGTACTTC. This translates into CASSPRRLVETQYF. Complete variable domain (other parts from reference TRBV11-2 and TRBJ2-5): EAGVAQSPRYKIIEKRQSVAFWCNPISGHATLYWYQQILGQGPKLLIQFQNNGVVDDSQLPKDRFSAERLKGVDSTLKIQPAKLEDSAVYLCASSPRRLVETQYFGPGTRLLVL.

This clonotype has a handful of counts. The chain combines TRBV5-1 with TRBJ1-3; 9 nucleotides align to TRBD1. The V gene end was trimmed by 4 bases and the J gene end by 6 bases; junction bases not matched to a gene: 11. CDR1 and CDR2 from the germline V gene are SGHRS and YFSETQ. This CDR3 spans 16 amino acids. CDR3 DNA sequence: TGCGCCAGCAGCCAAAAACCCGGACAGGGGCCAAACACCATATATTTT. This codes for CASSQKPGQGPNTIYF.

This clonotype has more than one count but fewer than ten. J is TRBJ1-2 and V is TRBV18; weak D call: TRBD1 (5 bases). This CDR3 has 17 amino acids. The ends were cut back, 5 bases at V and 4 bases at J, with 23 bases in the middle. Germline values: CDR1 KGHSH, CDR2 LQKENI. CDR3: CASSNQDRTNMIYGYTF. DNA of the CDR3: TGTGCCAGCTCAAACCAAGACAGAACTAATATGATCTATGGCTACACCTTC.

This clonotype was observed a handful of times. CDR3 residues: CASSRNRQSSYEQYF. As DNA, the CDR3 is TGTGCCAGCAGCCGAAACCGGCAGTCCTCCTACGAGCAGTACTTC. The J gene is TRBJ2-7, the V gene TRBV4-2; D unresolved. Per the germline V gene, CDR1 is LGHNA and CDR2 is YNFKEQ. The CDR3 spans 15 residues. V lost 4 bases to trimming and J lost 0 bases, with 13 bases between them.

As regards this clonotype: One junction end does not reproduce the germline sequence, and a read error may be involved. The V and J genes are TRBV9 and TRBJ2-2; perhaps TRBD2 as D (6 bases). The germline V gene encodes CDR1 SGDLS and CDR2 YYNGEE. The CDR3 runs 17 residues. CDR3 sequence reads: CASSDQVRGIGTGELIF. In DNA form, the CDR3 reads TGTGCCAGCAGCGATCAGGTTCGGGGGATTGGGACCGGGGAGCTGATTTTT.

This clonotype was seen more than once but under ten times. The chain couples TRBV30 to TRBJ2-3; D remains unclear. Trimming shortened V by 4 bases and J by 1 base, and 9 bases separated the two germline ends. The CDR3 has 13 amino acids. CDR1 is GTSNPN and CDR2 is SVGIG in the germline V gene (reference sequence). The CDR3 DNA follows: TGTGCCTGGATTCTTTGGGGCACAGATACGCAGTATTTT. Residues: CAWILWGTDTQYF. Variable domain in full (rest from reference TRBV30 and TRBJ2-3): SQTIHQWPATLVQPVGSPLSLECTVEGTSNPNLYWYRQAAGRGLQLLFYSVGIGQISSEVPQNLSASRPQDRQFILSSKKLLLSDSGFYLCAWILWGTDTQYFGPGTRLTVL.

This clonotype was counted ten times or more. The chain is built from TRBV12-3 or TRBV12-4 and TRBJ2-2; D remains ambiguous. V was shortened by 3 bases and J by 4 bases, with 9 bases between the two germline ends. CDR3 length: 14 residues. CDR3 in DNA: TGTGCCAGCAGTTTGGTAACAGCCACCGGGGAGCTGTTTTTT. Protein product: CASSLVTATGELFF.

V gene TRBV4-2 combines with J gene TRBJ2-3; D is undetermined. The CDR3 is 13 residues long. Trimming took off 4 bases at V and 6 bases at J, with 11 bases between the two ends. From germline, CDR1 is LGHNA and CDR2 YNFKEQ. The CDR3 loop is CASSRATSDTQYF. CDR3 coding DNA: TGTGCCAGCAGCCGGGCTACCTCGGATACGCAGTATTTT.

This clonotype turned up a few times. The CDR3 DNA is TGCAGTGCACTCCGGACAGGGGGGGAGACCCAGTACTTC. Translated, it gives CSALRTGGETQYF. This chain links TRBV20-1 with TRBJ2-5; 10 nucleotides match TRBD1. The length of the CDR3 is 13 residues. V was pared by 6 bases and J by 5 bases, with 6 bases of the junction left unmatched. CDR1 and CDR2 from the germline V gene are DFQATT and SNEGSKA (reference sequence).

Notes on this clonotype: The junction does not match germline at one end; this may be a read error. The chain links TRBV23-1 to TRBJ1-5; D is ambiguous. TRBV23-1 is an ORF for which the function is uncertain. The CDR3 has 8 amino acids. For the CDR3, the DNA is TGCGCCAGCAGCCTGGACCCATTT. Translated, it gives CASSLDPF.

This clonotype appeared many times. DNA of the CDR3: TGCAGTGCTAGAAGGAGTGAGCAGTTCTTC. It encodes CSARRSEQFF. The chain joins TRBV20-1 to TRBJ2-1; D ambiguous. The length of the CDR3 is 10 residues. Germline CDR1 is DFQATT and CDR2 is SNEGSKA (reference sequence). V was pared by 2 bases and J by 9 bases, with 5 bases between.

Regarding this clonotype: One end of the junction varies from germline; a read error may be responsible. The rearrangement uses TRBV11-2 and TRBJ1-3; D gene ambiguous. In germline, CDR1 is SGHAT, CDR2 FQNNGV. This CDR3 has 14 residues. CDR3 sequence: CGSSAIRSGNTIYF. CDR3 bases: TGTGGCAGCAGCGCGATCCGCTCTGGAAACACCATATATTTT.

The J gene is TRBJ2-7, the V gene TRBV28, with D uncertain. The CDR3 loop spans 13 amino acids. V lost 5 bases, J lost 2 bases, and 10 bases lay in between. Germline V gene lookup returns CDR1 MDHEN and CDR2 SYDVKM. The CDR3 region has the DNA TGTGCCAGCAGTACTCCCCAGGCCTACGAGCAGTACTTC. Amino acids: CASSTPQAYEQYF.

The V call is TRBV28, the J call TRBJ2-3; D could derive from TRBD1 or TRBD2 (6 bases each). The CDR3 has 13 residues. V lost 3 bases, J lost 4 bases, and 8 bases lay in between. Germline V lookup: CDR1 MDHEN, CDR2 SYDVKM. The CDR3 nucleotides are TGTGCCAGCAGTTTCGGGGGCGCAGATACGCAGTATTTT. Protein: CASSFGGADTQYF.

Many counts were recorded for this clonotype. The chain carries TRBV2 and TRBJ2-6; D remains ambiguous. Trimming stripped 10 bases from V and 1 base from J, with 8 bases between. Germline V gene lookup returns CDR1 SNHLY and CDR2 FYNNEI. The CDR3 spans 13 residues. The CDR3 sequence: CATDPSGANVLTF. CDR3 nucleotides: TGTGCCACTGACCCGTCTGGGGCCAACGTCCTGACTTTC.

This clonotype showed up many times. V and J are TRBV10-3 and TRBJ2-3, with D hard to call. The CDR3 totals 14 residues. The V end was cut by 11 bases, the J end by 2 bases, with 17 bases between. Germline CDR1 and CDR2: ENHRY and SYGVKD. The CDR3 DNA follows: TGTGCCTCACAAGATGACGTGCCCACAGATACGCAGTATTTT. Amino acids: CASQDDVPTDTQYF.

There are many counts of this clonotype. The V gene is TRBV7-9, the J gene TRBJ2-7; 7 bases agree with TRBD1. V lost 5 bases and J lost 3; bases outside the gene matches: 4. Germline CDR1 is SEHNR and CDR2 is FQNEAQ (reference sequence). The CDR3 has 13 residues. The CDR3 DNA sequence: TGTGCCAGCAGCACGACAGGGAACTACGAGCAGTACTTC. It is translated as CASSTTGNYEQYF.

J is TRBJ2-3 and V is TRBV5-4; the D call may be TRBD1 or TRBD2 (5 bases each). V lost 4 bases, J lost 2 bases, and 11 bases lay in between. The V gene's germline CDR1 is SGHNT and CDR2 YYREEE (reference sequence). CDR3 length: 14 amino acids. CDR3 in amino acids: CASSGAGSTDTQYF. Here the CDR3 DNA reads TGTGCCAGCAGCGGGGCGGGTTCCACAGATACGCAGTATTTT.

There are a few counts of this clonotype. CDR3 loop: CASSLLPGQAGYEQYF. As DNA, the CDR3 is TGTGCCAGCAGTTTATTGCCGGGGCAGGCCGGGTACGAGCAGTACTTC. This chain joins TRBV27 and TRBJ2-7; D assignment may be TRBD1 or TRBD2 (5 bases each). This CDR3 is 16 amino acids long. V shed 1 base and J shed 4 bases, with 17 bases lying between them. Germline lookup yields CDR1 MNHEY and CDR2 SMNVEV (reference sequence).

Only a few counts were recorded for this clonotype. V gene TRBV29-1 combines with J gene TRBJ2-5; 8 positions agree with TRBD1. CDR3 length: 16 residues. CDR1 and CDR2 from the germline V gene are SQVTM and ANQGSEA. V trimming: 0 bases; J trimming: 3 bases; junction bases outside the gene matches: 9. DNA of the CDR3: TGCAGCGTTGAAGATCAAGGGGACAGGATAGAAGAGACCCAGTACTTC. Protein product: CSVEDQGDRIEETQYF.

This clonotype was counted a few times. The CDR3 here is CASSSRATFEAFF. The CDR3 DNA is TGTGCCAGCAGCTCCCGGGCCACTTTTGAAGCTTTCTTT. V is TRBV7-2 and J is TRBJ1-1; the D is unclear. This CDR3 contains 13 residues. Germline assignment: CDR1 SGHTA and CDR2 FQGNSA. Trimming removed 4 bases at V and 7 bases at J, with 13 bases between.

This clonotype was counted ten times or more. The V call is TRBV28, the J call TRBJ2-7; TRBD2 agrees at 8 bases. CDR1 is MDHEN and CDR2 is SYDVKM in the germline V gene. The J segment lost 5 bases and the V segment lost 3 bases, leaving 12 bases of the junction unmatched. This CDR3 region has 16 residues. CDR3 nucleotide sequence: TGTGCCAGCAGTTTTACCGCCGGGGGGGTCCCCGACGAGCAGTACTTC. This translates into CASSFTAGGVPDEQYF.

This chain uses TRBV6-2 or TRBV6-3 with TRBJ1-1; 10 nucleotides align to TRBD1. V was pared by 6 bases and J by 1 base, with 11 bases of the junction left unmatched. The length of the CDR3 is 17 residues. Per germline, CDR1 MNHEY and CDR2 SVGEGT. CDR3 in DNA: TGTGCCAGCAGGCGTGATCCGGGACAGGGGAAGAACACTGAAGCTTTCTTT. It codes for CASRRDPGQGKNTEAFF.

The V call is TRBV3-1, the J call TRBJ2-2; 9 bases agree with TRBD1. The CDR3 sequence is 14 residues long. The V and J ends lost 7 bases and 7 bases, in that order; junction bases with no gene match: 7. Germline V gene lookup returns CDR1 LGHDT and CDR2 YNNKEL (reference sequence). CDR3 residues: CASMDRGVGGELFF. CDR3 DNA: TGTGCCAGCATGGACAGGGGAGTTGGCGGGGAGCTGTTTTTT.

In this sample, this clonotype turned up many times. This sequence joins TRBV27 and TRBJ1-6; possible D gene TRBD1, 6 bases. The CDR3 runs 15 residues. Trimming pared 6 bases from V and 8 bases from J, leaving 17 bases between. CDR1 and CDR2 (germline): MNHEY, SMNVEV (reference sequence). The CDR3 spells CASRLFRGQYSPLHF. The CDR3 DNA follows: TGTGCCAGCAGACTCTTCCGGGGGCAATATTCACCCCTCCACTTT.

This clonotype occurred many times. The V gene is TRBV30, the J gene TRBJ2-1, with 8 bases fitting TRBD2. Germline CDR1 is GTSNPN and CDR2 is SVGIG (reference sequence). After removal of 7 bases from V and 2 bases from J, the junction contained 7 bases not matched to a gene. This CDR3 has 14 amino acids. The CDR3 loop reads CAFYFSGTYNEQFF. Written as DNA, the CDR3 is TGTGCCTTCTATTTTAGCGGGACCTACAATGAGCAGTTCTTC.

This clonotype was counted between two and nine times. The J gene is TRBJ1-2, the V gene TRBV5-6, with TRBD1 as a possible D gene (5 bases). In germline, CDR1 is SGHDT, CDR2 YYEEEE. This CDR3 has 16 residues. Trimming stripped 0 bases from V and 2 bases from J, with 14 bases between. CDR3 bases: TGTGCCAGCAGCTTGGGGGCCGAGGGGAGCAACTATGGCTACACCTTC. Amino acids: CASSLGAEGSNYGYTF.

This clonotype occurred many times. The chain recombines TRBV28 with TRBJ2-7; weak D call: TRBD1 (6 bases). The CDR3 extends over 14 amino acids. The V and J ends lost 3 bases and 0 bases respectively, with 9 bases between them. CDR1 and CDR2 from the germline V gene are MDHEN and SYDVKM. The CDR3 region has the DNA TGTGCCAGCAGTTTTTTGGACAGCTCCTACGAGCAGTACTTC. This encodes CASSFLDSSYEQYF.